The 32 T cell receptor beta chains in this list originate from one sample, sequenced in a study of blood T cell repertoires in COVID-19. Clones were read by immunoSEQ multiplex PCR, and TCRdb kept only the in-frame ones, dropping some. The sample includes around 230,000 clones, about 80% seen only once; the top ten take roughly 2.7%. The sequenced sample consisted of peripheral blood. The receptors were gathered from a woman in her thirties or forties with active or convalescent COVID-19.

This chain uses TRBV24-1 with TRBJ2-2; D perhaps matches TRBD1 (6 bases). The germline V gene has CDR1 KGHDR and CDR2 SFDVKD. The CDR3 sequence is 15 residues long. Trimming cost V 12 bases and J 3 bases, with 19 bases left between them. The CDR3 DNA is TGTGCCGCGCAGTCCCCACAGGGAGACACCGGGGAGCTGTTTTTT. Its protein is CAAQSPQGDTGELFF.

This clone was picked up a small number of times. The chain links TRBV7-3 to TRBJ1-1, with D possibly being TRBD1 (5 bases). V was shortened by 5 bases and J by 4 bases, with 11 bases between the two germline ends. Germline V CDR1 and CDR2: SGHTA, FQGTGA. The CDR3 is 13 amino acids. The CDR3 region is CASSPNGGTEAFF. In nucleotides, the CDR3 is TGTGCCAGCAGCCCAAACGGGGGCACTGAAGCTTTCTTT.

The chain couples TRBV7-9 to TRBJ2-7; 9 bases are shared with TRBD2. There are 15 residues in the CDR3. Germline assignment: CDR1 SEHNR and CDR2 FQNEAQ (reference sequence). The J segment lost 6 bases and the V segment lost 1 base, leaving 7 bases of the junction unmatched. CDR3 loop: CASSLVLAGAIEQYF. The CDR3 bases are TGTGCCAGCAGCTTAGTCTTAGCGGGAGCGATCGAGCAGTACTTC.

The CDR3 DNA reads as TGTGCCAGCAGCTTAGATGGGCGGGGGGGGGACTACGAGCAGTACTTC. Its translation is CASSLDGRGGDYEQYF. V gene TRBV11-3 combines with J gene TRBJ2-7, with 9 bases aligning to TRBD2. The germline V gene has CDR1 SGHNT and CDR2 YENEEA. V lost 0 bases, J lost 3 bases, and 6 bases stayed unmatched. CDR3 length: 16 residues.

This chain joins TRBV28 and TRBJ1-2; 8 bases are a match to TRBD1. This CDR3 has 15 amino acids. V was pared by 4 bases and J by 2 bases, with 6 bases of the junction left unmatched. The germline CDR1 and CDR2 sequences are MDHEN and SYDVKM. CDR3 in amino acids: CASSSTGGWNYGYTF. CDR3 DNA sequence: TGTGCCAGCAGTTCAACAGGGGGATGGAACTATGGCTACACCTTC.

The chain uses TRBV11-1 and TRBJ1-2; 9 bases match TRBD1. Germline trimming cut 5 bases from V and 3 bases from J; bases unmatched to any gene: 7. The CDR3 is 15 residues long. Per germline, CDR1 SGHAT and CDR2 FQDESV (reference sequence). The CDR3 DNA follows: TGTGCCAGCAGCCCTAACAGGGGGCGCGACTATGGCTACACCTTC. Translating gives CASSPNRGRDYGYTF.

This clone was recorded many times. The V call is TRBV10-3, the J call TRBJ2-7, with TRBD2 matching 11 bases. This CDR3 contains 15 residues. The germline V gene has CDR1 ENHRY and CDR2 SYGVKD. V shed 6 bases, J shed 0 bases, and the junction held 4 bases outside the gene matches. The CDR3 protein is CAIRRTSGSSYEQYF. CDR3 nucleotides: TGTGCCATCAGACGTACTAGCGGGAGCTCCTACGAGCAGTACTTC.

The CDR3 DNA reads as TGTGCCAGCAGTTACTCGACAGGGGCCTACGAGCAGTACTTC. Its protein is CASSYSTGAYEQYF. V is TRBV6-5 and J is TRBJ2-7; the match to TRBD1 covers 8 bases. Germline CDR1 reads MNHEY; CDR2 reads SVGAGI. V shed 0 bases and J 2 bases; nucleotides not matched to a gene: 0. The CDR3 consists of 14 residues.

V usage is TRBV30 and J usage is TRBJ1-1; D uncertain. The germline V gene encodes CDR1 GTSNPN and CDR2 SVGIG (reference sequence). The CDR3 is made up of 13 amino acids. V was shortened by 3 bases and J by 1 base, with 9 bases between the two germline ends. CDR3 bases: TGTGCCTGGAGCGCCCAGCGGAACACTGAAGCTTTCTTT. This codes for CAWSAQRNTEAFF.

This chain joins TRBV3-1 (or the pseudogene TRBV3-2) and TRBJ2-7, with 9 bases aligning to TRBD2. CDR1 and CDR2 from the germline V gene are LGHDT and YNNKEL (reference sequence). This CDR3 is built from 13 residues. After removal of 6 bases from V and 6 bases from J, the junction contained 6 bases not matched to a gene. CDR3 coding DNA: TGTGCCAGCAGTCGCGGGGGGGCCAGCGAGCAGTACTTC. It codes for CASSRGGASEQYF.

The chain joins TRBV6-5 to TRBJ1-3; the D gene is possibly TRBD1 (6 bases). The CDR3 is 15 amino acids. CDR1 is MNHEY, CDR2 SVGAGI, per germline. With 6 bases removed from V and 3 bases from J, the gap between germline ends came to 15 bases. CDR3 residues: CASRTQGSHGNTIYF. As DNA, the CDR3 is TGTGCCAGCAGAACACAGGGATCCCATGGAAACACCATATATTTT.

The chain couples TRBV5-4 to TRBJ2-3; no definite D call. V dropped 4 bases and J dropped 1 base, with 7 bases sitting between them. Germline lookup yields CDR1 SGHNT and CDR2 YYREEE (reference sequence). This CDR3 comprises 13 residues. The CDR3 sequence: CASSQSGTDTQYF. In nucleotides, the CDR3 is TGTGCCAGCAGCCAGAGCGGCACAGATACGCAGTATTTT.

V is TRBV20-1 and J is TRBJ2-7, with a possible D match to TRBD2 (6 bases). The CDR3 sequence is 11 residues long. Per the germline V gene, CDR1 is DFQATT and CDR2 is SNEGSKA (reference sequence). The CDR3 region has the DNA TGCGCCGGGACTCAATTCTACGAGCAGTACTTC. Amino acid sequence: CAGTQFYEQYF.

The table lists this clone with a few counts. A junction end diverges from the germline sequence, so it may reflect a read error. This chain joins TRBV18 and TRBJ1-2; maybe TRBD1 (6 bases). Germline V gene sequence: CDR1 KGHSH, CDR2 LQKENI. This CDR3 is built from 14 residues. CDR3 sequence reads: CASSPPFVQGPFAF. The CDR3 coding sequence is TGTGCCAGCTCACCACCGTTCGTGCAGGGGCCTTTCGCCTTC.

In its sample, this clone was seen once. The rearrangement uses TRBV7-2 and TRBJ2-5; the D gene is possibly TRBD2 (5 bases). CDR3 length: 13 amino acids. Germline lookup yields CDR1 SGHTA and CDR2 FQGNSA. V was pared by 2 bases and J by 2 bases, with 6 bases between. The CDR3: CASSLSGQETQYF. The CDR3 DNA reads as TGTGCCAGCAGCTTATCGGGGCAAGAGACCCAGTACTTC.

The J gene is TRBJ1-6, the V gene TRBV5-6, with TRBD1 as a possible D gene (5 bases). Deletions cut 4 bases from V and 0 bases from J, with 11 bases between. Germline V gene data show CDR1 as SGHDT and CDR2 as YYEEEE. The CDR3 has 16 residues. The CDR3 here is CASSTRQTSYNSPLHF. The DNA of the CDR3 is TGTGCCAGCAGCACCCGACAGACCTCCTATAATTCACCCCTCCACTTT.

The chain carries TRBV7-2 and TRBJ2-7; 12 bases align to TRBD2. Germline V gene data show CDR1 as SGHTA and CDR2 as FQGNSA. This CDR3 region has 16 residues. With V trimmed by 2 bases and J by 5 bases, 7 bases remained unmatched. The CDR3 coding sequence is TGTGCCAGCAGCTTATTAGGCCTAGCGGGGGGGCACGAGCAGTACTTC. This translates into CASSLLGLAGGHEQYF. The variable domain in full, with the rest retrieved from reference TRBV7-2 and TRBJ2-7, is GAGVSQSPSNKVTEKGKDVELRCDPISGHTALYWYRQSLGQGLEFLIYFQGNSAPDKSGLPSDRFSAERTGGSVSTLTIQRTQQEDSAVYLCASSLLGLAGGHEQYFGPGTRLTVT.

The chain combines TRBV18 with TRBJ2-2; TRBD1 is a possible D gene (6 bases). CDR3 length: 15 residues. V shed 6 bases and J shed 6 bases, with 17 bases lying between them. Germline CDR1 reads KGHSH; CDR2 reads LQKENI. The CDR3 DNA follows: TGTGCCAGCTCGGACCAGGTGGCAGGGGCCGGGGAGCTGTTTTTT. It specifies CASSDQVAGAGELFF.

The chain is built from TRBV15 and TRBJ1-6; possible D gene TRBD1, 5 bases. CDR1 is LNHNV and CDR2 is YYDKDF in the germline V gene (reference sequence). There are 19 residues in the CDR3. V was pared by 0 bases and J by 0 bases, with 15 bases between. CDR3 nucleotide sequence: TGTGCCACCAGCAGAGATCGGGGGGGGGTGAGCTCCTATAATTCACCCCTCCACTTT. This codes for CATSRDRGGVSSYNSPLHF. Filled out from reference TRBV15 and TRBJ1-6, the complete variable domain reads DAMVIQNPRYQVTQFGKPVTLSCSQTLNHNVMYWYQQKSSQAPKLLFHYYDKDFNNEADTPDNFQSRRPNTSFCFLDIRSPGLGDTAMYLCATSRDRGGVSSYNSPLHFGNGTRLTVT.

The table lists this clone with a count of one. V usage is TRBV14 and J usage is TRBJ1-5; no clear D gene. Between the trimmed V and J ends, which lost 1 base and 3 bases, there was a span of 4 bases. Germline V lookup: CDR1 SGHDN, CDR2 FVKESK. CDR3 size: 13 residues. The CDR3 DNA follows: TGTGCCAGCAGCCAAGCGTCCAATCAGCCCCAGCATTTT. This encodes CASSQASNQPQHF.

This clone was counted a few times. The chain has TRBV7-9 and TRBJ1-1; the match to TRBD1 covers 9 bases. Germline values: CDR1 SEHNR, CDR2 FQNEAQ (reference sequence). The V segment lost 4 bases and the J segment 3 bases; nucleotides outside the gene matches: 9. This CDR3 contains 16 residues. CDR3 coding DNA: TGTGCCAGCAGCTCCTCCGGGACAGGGTACTACACTGAAGCTTTCTTT. Translation: CASSSSGTGYYTEAFF.

The V and J genes are TRBV23-1 and TRBJ2-1; D is possibly TRBD1 (5 bases). TRBV23-1 is sorted into the ORF group, with uncertain function. V shed 2 bases and J shed 7 bases, with 18 bases lying between them. The CDR3 runs to 16 residues. The CDR3 bases are TGCGCCAGCAGTCAAATAGCAGGGTTGTTAGTGAATGAGCAGTTCTTC. Translation: CASSQIAGLLVNEQFF.

Points on this clone: One end of the junction is discordant with germline, which a read error may explain. The chain employs TRBV7-3 and TRBJ2-1; 12 nucleotides line up with TRBD2. Germline V gene lookup returns CDR1 SGHTA and CDR2 FQGTGA. The CDR3 has 15 amino acids. This CDR3 reads CASSSSGRGYTEQFF. The CDR3, as DNA: TGTGCCAGCAGCTCTAGCGGGAGGGGGTACACTGAGCAGTTCTTC.

This chain joins TRBV7-3 and TRBJ2-1; 9 bases are a match to TRBD2. This CDR3 is built from 17 residues. CDR1 is SGHTA, CDR2 FQGTGA, per germline. V lost 5 bases and J lost 4; bases outside the gene matches: 12. Here the CDR3 DNA reads TGTGCCAGCAGCCTATTAGAGCCGGGACTAGCTTACAATGAGCAGTTCTTC. It encodes CASSLLEPGLAYNEQFF. The full variable domain, with the rest looked up from reference TRBV7-3 and TRBJ2-1, is GAGVSQTPSNKVTEKGKYVELRCDPISGHTALYWYRQSLGQGPEFLIYFQGTGAADDSGLPNDRFFAVRPEGSVSTLKIQRTERGDSAVYLCASSLLEPGLAYNEQFFGPGTRLTVL.

The chain joins TRBV7-3 to TRBJ1-2, with D possibly TRBD1 on 6 matching bases. In germline, CDR1 is SGHTA, CDR2 FQGTGA. This CDR3 comprises 15 residues. The germline V and J ends were trimmed by 5 bases and 4 bases, with 17 bases remaining between them. CDR3 sequence (DNA): TGTGCCAGCAGCGCATCTTCAGGGGCGGGCTATGGCTACACCTTC. Protein sequence: CASSASSGAGYGYTF.

V usage is TRBV18 and J usage is TRBJ1-5; perhaps TRBD1 as D (6 bases). In germline, CDR1 is KGHSH, CDR2 LQKENI. The CDR3 is made up of 16 amino acids. Deletions cut 4 bases from V and 4 bases from J, with 17 bases between. The CDR3 loop reads CASSRRGDRNNQPQHF. The DNA for the CDR3 is TGTGCCAGCTCACGGAGAGGAGACAGGAATAATCAGCCCCAGCATTTT.

The V and J genes are TRBV21-1 and TRBJ2-5; the table gives TRBD1 as D, unverified against the DNA. TRBV21-1 is given as a pseudogene. This CDR3 spans 14 amino acids. The CDR3 DNA reads as TGTGCCAGCAACGGGACAGGGGGCTTTGAGACCCAGTACTTC. Translating gives CASNGTGGFETQYF.

The V gene is TRBV4-3, the J gene TRBJ2-5; 8 bases map to TRBD2. Trimming at V came to 0 bases and at J to 5 bases, leaving 8 bases not matched to a gene. CDR3 length: 16 amino acids. Germline V CDR1 and CDR2: LGHNA, YSLEER. The CDR3 bases are TGCGCCAGCAGCCAAGATCCCCGGGGGGGGTCGGAGACCCAGTACTTC. Residues: CASSQDPRGGSETQYF.

CDR3 region: CASSRNGTSGLQETQYF. In DNA, the CDR3 is TGTGCCAGCAGTCGAAACGGGACTAGCGGCCTCCAAGAGACCCAGTACTTC. The chain uses TRBV14 and TRBJ2-5; 11 bases map to TRBD2. CDR1 is SGHDN and CDR2 is FVKESK in the germline V gene. The CDR3 has 17 residues. With 6 bases clipped from V and 1 base from J, the junction kept 10 bases outside the gene matches.

The chain couples TRBV7-9 to TRBJ2-2, with a weak D call TRBD2 (6 bases). Trimming took 5 bases from V and 1 from J, leaving 8 bases between them. CDR1 is SEHNR and CDR2 is FQNEAQ in the germline V gene (reference sequence). The CDR3 sequence is 14 residues long. CDR3 loop: CASSRGENTGELFF. The CDR3, as DNA: TGTGCCAGCAGCCGCGGGGAGAACACCGGGGAGCTGTTTTTT. Combining the CDR3 with reference TRBV7-9 and TRBJ2-2 gives the whole variable domain DTGVSQNPRHKITKRGQNVTFRCDPISEHNRLYWYRQTLGQGPEFLTYFQNEAQLEKSRLLSDRFSAERPKGSFSTLEIQRTEQGDSAMYLCASSRGENTGELFFGEGSRLTVL.

The count of this clone is one. This chain joins TRBV5-6 and TRBJ2-3; TRBD1 agrees at 7 bases. The trim removed 5 bases at V and 2 bases at J, leaving 8 bases unmatched. Germline loops: CDR1 SGHDT, CDR2 YYEEEE. The CDR3 consists of 15 residues. The CDR3 loop is CASRRQGLDTDTQYF. The CDR3 nucleotides read TGTGCCAGCAGACGACAGGGCTTGGACACAGATACGCAGTATTTT. Supplemented by reference TRBV5-6 and TRBJ2-3, the full variable domain reads DAGVTQSPTHLIKTRGQQVTLRCSPKSGHDTVSWYQQALGQGPQFIFQYYEEEERQRGNFPDRFSGHQFPNYSSELNVNALLLGDSALYLCASRRQGLDTDTQYFGPGTRLTVL.

The V and J genes are TRBV7-9 and TRBJ1-1; perhaps TRBD1 as D (6 bases). The CDR3 is 14 amino acids. V was trimmed by 3 bases and J by 7 bases, leaving 15 bases between them. CDR1 and CDR2 (germline): SEHNR, FQNEAQ (reference sequence). CDR3 nucleotide sequence: TGTGCCAGCAGCTTTGTTTTAGGGGGTAGTGAAGCTTTCTTT. Translating gives CASSFVLGGSEAFF.